This T cell receptor (beta chain) appears in the sequencing data of a study of cytomegalovirus exposure and HLA in healthy donors. Whole-study findings and limits: High sensitivity and specificity were reportedly achieved when the classifier diagnosed cytomegalovirus status. Several V segments, TRBV6-2 and TRBV6-3 among them, could not be told apart and were dropped.

This PCR relied on a set of 60 Vbeta primers and 13 Jbeta primers. Measured with immunoSEQ multiplex PCR; TCRdb has only the in-frame clones, and not every one. Seen here are 99,000 or so clones, roughly three quarters observed once, and the top ten hold roughly 1.9%. With 4 bases removed from V and 0 bases from J, the gap between germline ends came to 16 bases. The CDR3 length is 18 residues. Germline V gene data show CDR1 as MGHRA and CDR2 as YSYEKL. Comment on this clone: Its target is unknown.

Material: PBMCs. The chain combines TRBV4-1 with TRBJ2-6, with D possibly being TRBD1 (6 bases). This receptor was identified in a woman aged 40 to 55 in good health and CMV-seronegative. CDR3 sequence reads: CASSPNGQTNSGANVLTF. The DNA of the CDR3 is TGCGCCAGCAGCCCCAACGGACAGACGAACTCTGGGGCCAACGTCCTGACTTTC.